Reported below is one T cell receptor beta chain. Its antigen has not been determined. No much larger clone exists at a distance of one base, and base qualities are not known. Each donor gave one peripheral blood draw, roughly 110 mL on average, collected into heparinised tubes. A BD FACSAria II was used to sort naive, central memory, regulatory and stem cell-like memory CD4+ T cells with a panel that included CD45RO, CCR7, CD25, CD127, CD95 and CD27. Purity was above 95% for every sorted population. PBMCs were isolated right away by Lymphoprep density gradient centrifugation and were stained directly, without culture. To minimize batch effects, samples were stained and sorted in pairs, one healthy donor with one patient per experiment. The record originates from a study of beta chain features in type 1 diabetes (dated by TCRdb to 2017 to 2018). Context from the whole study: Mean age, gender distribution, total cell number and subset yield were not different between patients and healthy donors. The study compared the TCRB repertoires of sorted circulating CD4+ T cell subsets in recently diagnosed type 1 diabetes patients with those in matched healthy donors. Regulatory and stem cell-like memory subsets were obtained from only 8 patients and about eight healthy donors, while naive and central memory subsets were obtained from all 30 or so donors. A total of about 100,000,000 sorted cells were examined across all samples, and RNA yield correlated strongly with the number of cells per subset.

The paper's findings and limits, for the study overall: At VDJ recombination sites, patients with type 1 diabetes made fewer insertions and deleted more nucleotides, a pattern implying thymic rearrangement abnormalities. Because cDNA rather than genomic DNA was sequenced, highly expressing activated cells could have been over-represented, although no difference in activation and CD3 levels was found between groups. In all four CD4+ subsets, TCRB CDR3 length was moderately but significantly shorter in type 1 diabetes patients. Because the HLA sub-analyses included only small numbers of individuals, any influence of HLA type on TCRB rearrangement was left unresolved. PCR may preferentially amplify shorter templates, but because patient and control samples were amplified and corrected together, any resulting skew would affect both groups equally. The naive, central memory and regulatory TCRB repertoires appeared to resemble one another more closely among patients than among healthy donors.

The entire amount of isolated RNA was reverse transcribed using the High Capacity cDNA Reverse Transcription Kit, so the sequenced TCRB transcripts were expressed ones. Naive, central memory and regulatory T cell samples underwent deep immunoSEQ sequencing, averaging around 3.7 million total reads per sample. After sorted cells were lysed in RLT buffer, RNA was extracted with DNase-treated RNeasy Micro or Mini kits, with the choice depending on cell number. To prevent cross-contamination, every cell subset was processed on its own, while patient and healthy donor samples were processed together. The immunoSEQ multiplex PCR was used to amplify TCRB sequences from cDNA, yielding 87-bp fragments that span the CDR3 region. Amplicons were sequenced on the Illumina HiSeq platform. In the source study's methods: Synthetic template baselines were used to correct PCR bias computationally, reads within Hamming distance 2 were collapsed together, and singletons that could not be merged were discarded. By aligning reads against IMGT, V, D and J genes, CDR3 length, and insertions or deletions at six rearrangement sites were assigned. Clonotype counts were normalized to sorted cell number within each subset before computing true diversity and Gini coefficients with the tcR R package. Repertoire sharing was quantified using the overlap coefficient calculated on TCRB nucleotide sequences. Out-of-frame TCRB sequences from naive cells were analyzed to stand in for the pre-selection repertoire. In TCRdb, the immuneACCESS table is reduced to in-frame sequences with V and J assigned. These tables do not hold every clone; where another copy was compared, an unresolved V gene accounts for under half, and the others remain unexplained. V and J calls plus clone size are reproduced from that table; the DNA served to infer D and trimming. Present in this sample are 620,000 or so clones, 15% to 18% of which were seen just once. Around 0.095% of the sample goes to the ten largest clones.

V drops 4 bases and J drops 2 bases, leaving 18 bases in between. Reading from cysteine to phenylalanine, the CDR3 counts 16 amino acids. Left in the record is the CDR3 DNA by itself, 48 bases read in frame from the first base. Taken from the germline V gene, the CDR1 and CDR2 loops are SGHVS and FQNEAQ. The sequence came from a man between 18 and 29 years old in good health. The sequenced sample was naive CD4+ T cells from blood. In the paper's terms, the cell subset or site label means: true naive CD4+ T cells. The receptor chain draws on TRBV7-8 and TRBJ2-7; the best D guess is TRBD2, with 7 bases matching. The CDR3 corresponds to CASSYPFRGAPYEQYF. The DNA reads TGTGCCAGCAGCTACCCCTTCCGGGGGGCCCCCTACGAGCAGTACTTC.